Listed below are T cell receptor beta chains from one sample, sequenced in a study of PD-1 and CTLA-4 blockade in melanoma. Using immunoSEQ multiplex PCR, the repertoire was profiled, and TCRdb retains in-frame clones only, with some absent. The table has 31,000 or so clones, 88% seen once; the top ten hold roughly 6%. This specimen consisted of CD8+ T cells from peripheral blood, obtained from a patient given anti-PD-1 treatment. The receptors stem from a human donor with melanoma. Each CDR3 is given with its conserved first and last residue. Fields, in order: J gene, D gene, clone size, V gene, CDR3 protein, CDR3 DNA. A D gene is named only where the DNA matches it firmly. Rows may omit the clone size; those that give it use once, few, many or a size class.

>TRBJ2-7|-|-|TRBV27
CASSVRAGEQYF
TGTGCCAGCAGTGTACGAGCCGGCGAGCAGTACTTC
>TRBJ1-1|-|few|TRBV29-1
CSVEDQRWYTEAFF
TGCAGCGTTGAAGATCAGAGGTGGTACACTGAAGCTTTCTTT
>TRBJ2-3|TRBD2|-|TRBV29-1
CSVDEGIAGGPMDTQYF
TGCAGCGTTGATGAGGGGATAGCGGGGGGGCCCATGGATACGCAGTATTTT
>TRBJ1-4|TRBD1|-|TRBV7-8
CASSGAVLWDRRGEKLFF
TGTGCCAGCAGCGGAGCCGTGCTCTGGGACAGGAGGGGGGAAAAACTGTTTTTT
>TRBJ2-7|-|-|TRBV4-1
CASSHPPQGSVDEQYF
TGCGCCAGCAGCCACCCCCCGCAGGGTTCGGTGGACGAGCAGTACTTC
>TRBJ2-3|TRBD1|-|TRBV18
CASSPWTGNADTQYF
TGTGCCAGCTCACCCTGGACAGGGAACGCAGATACGCAGTATTTT
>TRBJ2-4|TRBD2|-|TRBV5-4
CASSTLAGGAKNIQYF
TGTGCCAGCAGCACTCTAGCGGGGGGGGCCAAAAACATTCAGTACTTC
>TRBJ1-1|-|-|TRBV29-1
CSVEELHGEAFF
TGCAGCGTTGAAGAGCTGCATGGTGAAGCTTTCTTT
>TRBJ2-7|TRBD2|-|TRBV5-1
CASSTASGESSYEQYF
TGCGCCAGCAGCACAGCTAGCGGGGAGAGCTCCTACGAGCAGTACTTC
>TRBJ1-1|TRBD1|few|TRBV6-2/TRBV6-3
CASSLDRGTEAFF
TGTGCCAGCAGCCTGGACAGGGGTACTGAAGCTTTCTTT
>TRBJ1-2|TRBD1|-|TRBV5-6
CASSLEQGVGGYTF
TGTGCCAGCAGCTTGGAACAGGGGGTAGGGGGCTACACCTTC
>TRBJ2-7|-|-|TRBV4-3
CASSQEAGIYEQYF
TGCGCCAGCAGCCAAGAAGCCGGGATCTACGAGCAGTACTTC
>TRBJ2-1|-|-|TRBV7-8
CASSLGGSPIVYNEQFF
TGTGCCAGCAGCTTAGGGGGTAGCCCTATCGTCTACAATGAGCAGTTCTTC
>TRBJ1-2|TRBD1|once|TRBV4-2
CASSQGLGTGDGYTF
TGTGCCAGCAGCCAGGGACTTGGGACAGGGGATGGCTACACCTTC
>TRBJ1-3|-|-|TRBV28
CASSEPDRGNTIYF
TGTGCCAGCAGTGAACCCGACAGGGGAAACACCATATATTTT
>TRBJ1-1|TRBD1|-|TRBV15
CAIRRGRLNTEAFF
TGTGCCATTAGGAGGGGGCGTTTGAACACTGAAGCTTTCTTT
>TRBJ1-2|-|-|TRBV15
CATSRSPQGMEGYTF
TGTGCCACCAGCAGATCCCCCCAGGGCATGGAAGGCTACACCTTC
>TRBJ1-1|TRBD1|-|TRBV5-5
CASSADRGQGEAFF
TGTGCCAGCAGCGCAGACAGGGGACAAGGTGAAGCTTTCTTT
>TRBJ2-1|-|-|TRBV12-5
CASAPRQAGDEQFF
TGTGCTAGTGCTCCCCGACAGGCCGGGGATGAGCAGTTCTTC
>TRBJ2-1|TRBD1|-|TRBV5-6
CASSLSLQGARSYNEQFF
TGTGCCAGCAGCTTGAGTCTTCAGGGGGCCAGGTCCTACAATGAGCAGTTCTTC
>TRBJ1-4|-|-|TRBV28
CASSRRVLNEKLFF
TGTGCCAGCAGTCGCCGGGTCCTAAATGAAAAACTGTTTTTT
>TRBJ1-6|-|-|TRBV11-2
CASSLVGSSPLHF
TGTGCCAGCAGCTTAGTCGGGAGTTCACCCCTCCACTTT
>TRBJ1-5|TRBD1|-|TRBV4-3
CASSQDGTGQGHQPQHF
TGCGCCAGCAGCCAAGACGGGACCGGACAGGGTCATCAGCCCCAGCATTTT
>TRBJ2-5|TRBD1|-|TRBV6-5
CASSLSGGKETQYF
TGTGCCAGCAGTTTATCAGGGGGCAAGGAGACCCAGTACTTC
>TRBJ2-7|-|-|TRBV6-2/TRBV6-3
CASSLWQALDYEQYF
TGTGCCAGCAGCCTTTGGCAGGCCTTGGACTACGAGCAGTACTTC
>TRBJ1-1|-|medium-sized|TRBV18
CASSDQGGTEAFF
TGTGCCAGCTCAGACCAGGGAGGCACTGAAGCTTTCTTT